This passage covers 10 T cell receptor beta chains from one sample sequenced in a study of T-cell memory formation after mild COVID-19. A single record per CDR3 protein comes from TCRdb applying MiXCR to the 5' RACE reads. The sample lists about 350,000 distinct CDR3 sequences, roughly 13% occurring once. Material for sequencing was PBMCs or a T cell subset sorted from them (not recorded which). Source of these receptors: a man aged 18 to 29 who had mild COVID-19 (a few samples of this study predate the infection). Cell type and time point are not known.

The chain combines TRBV7-9 with TRBJ2-5; 7 positions match TRBD1. Unmatched junction bases numbered 10, after V lost 5 bases and J lost 4 bases. CDR1 and CDR2 from the germline V gene are SEHNR and FQNEAQ (reference sequence). The CDR3 is 15 amino acids. The CDR3 DNA reads as TGTGCCAGCAGCGGCGACAGGGTTGTTGGAGAGACCCAGTACTTC. It yields the protein CASSGDRVVGETQYF.

This clonotype was seen at least ten times. This chain connects TRBV6-4 to TRBJ2-3; no clear D. V shed 4 bases and J shed 3 bases, with 8 bases lying between them. The CDR3 has 13 amino acids. CDR1 is MRHNA and CDR2 is SNTAGT in the germline V gene. The DNA for the CDR3 is TGTGCCAGCAGTGTTTCCGCGACAGATACGCAGTATTTT. It codes for CASSVSATDTQYF.

This clonotype was seen at least ten times. The chain has TRBV20-1 and TRBJ2-1; TRBD1 agrees at 9 bases. With V trimmed by 3 bases and J by 3 bases, 6 bases remained unmatched. The germline gives CDR1 DFQATT, CDR2 SNEGSKA (reference sequence). This CDR3 is built from 15 residues. This CDR3 is CSASDGGQGYNEQFF. CDR3 DNA: TGCAGTGCTAGCGACGGGGGACAGGGCTACAATGAGCAGTTCTTC.

The chain carries TRBV6-6 and TRBJ2-7; tentatively, D is TRBD2 (5 bases). The germline V gene encodes CDR1 MNHNY and CDR2 SVGAGI (reference sequence). This CDR3 has 17 amino acids. Trimming shortened V by 0 bases and J by 3 bases, and 18 bases separated the two germline ends. In DNA form, the CDR3 reads TGTGCCAGCAGTTACTCTCTGCCCACAGCGGCGGGCTACGAGCAGTACTTC. This gives the protein CASSYSLPTAAGYEQYF.

The CDR3 here is CATSDGAEYGYTF. DNA of the CDR3: TGTGCCACCAGTGATGGCGCAGAGTATGGCTACACCTTC. The chain employs TRBV24-1 and TRBJ1-2; D not certain. Germline CDR1 is KGHDR and CDR2 is SFDVKD. The CDR3 sequence is 13 residues long. V gave up 3 bases and J gave up 5 bases, with 9 bases separating them.

This clonotype was seen repeatedly, ten times or more. This sequence joins TRBV7-2 and TRBJ2-3; D is unclear. Germline loops: CDR1 SGHTA, CDR2 FQGNSA. The V gene lost 4 bases and the J gene lost 6 bases, with 11 bases spanning the gap. The CDR3 is 13 residues long. CDR3 DNA sequence: TGTGCCAGCAGCTCTCCTTTCCGGGATACGCAGTATTTT. It translates to CASSSPFRDTQYF. Full variable domain (rest looked up from reference TRBV7-2 and TRBJ2-3): GAGVSQSPSNKVTEKGKDVELRCDPISGHTALYWYRQSLGQGLEFLIYFQGNSAPDKSGLPSDRFSAERTGGSVSTLTIQRTQQEDSAVYLCASSSPFRDTQYFGPGTRLTVL.

This clonotype appeared a few times. The DNA of the CDR3 is TGTGCCACCAGTGCCGGGTCCGTGCAGTTCTTC. Its protein is CATSAGSVQFF. This rearrangement joins TRBV24-1 to TRBJ2-1; the D is unclear. The germline CDR1 and CDR2 sequences are KGHDR and SFDVKD. Trimming cost V 5 bases and J 12 bases, with 10 bases left between them. This CDR3 contains 11 residues.

The chain has TRBV7-9 and TRBJ2-5; D is uncertain. The CDR3 is 11 amino acids. CDR1 and CDR2 (germline): SEHNR, FQNEAQ (reference sequence). V was pared by 5 bases and J by 5 bases, with 6 bases between. CDR3 nucleotides: TGTGCCAGCAGCCCTAACGAGACCCAGTACTTC. Residues: CASSPNETQYF.

This clonotype was found a few times. The rearrangement links TRBV30 to TRBJ1-4; 7 bases line up with TRBD1. This CDR3 is 14 amino acids long. The V and J ends lost 0 bases and 8 bases, in that order; junction bases with no gene match: 6. In germline, CDR1 is GTSNPN, CDR2 SVGIG (reference sequence). Here the CDR3 DNA reads TGTGCCTGGAGTGTAGGAGCAGGGGGAGAAAAACTGTTTTTT. Its translation is CAWSVGAGGEKLFF.

This chain uses TRBV4-2 with TRBJ1-3, with a weak D call TRBD1 (5 bases). The CDR3 covers 17 residues. The germline V gene has CDR1 LGHNA and CDR2 YNFKEQ. Trimming removed 1 base at V and 3 bases at J, with 16 bases between. CDR3 amino acids: CASSQGILGAVGNTIYF. The CDR3, as DNA: TGTGCCAGCAGCCAAGGTATACTAGGGGCAGTTGGAAACACCATATATTTT.